The 27 T cell receptor beta chains reported below all come from one sample, sequenced in a study of post-analysis software for immune sequencing data. Whole-study results and caveats: When patients were compared with controls, a handful of TRBV segments were more frequent, TRBV5-6, TRBV5-1 and TRBV20-1 among them.

Unique molecular identifiers featured in each of the TCR beta cDNA libraries. TCRdb re-called the PCR reads with MiXCR, one entry per CDR3 protein. The sample has 820,000 or so distinct CDR3 sequences; roughly 50% are singletons. What these receptors recognize is not known. Sequencing was carried out using blood. The receptors come from a girl aged 10-17 years with multiple sclerosis.

The genes are TRBV15 and TRBJ2-5; D is undetermined. Germline-derived CDR1 and CDR2 are LNHNV and YYDKDF (reference sequence). The CDR3 length is 12 residues. Trimming took 0 bases from V and 5 from J, leaving 4 bases between them. The CDR3 nucleotides are TGTGCCACCAGCAGAGAAGGGGAGACCCAGTACTTC. Translated, it gives CATSREGETQYF.

This clonotype has a single count. The rearrangement uses TRBV5-1 and TRBJ2-1; tentatively, D is TRBD1 or TRBD2 (6 bases each). The CDR3 length is 15 residues. Per the germline V gene, CDR1 is SGHRS and CDR2 is YFSETQ. With 2 bases removed from V and 3 bases from J, the gap between germline ends came to 12 bases. CDR3 DNA: TGCGCCAGCAGCTTCGGACTACAGGGCTACAATGAGCAGTTCTTC. Translation gives CASSFGLQGYNEQFF.

The chain has TRBV27 and TRBJ1-2; tentatively, D is TRBD1 (5 bases). The CDR3 is 14 amino acids. Germline CDR1 and CDR2: MNHEY and SMNVEV (reference sequence). V lost 7 bases, J lost 2 bases, and 14 bases lay in between. The CDR3 spells CASTPMGQNYGYTF. The CDR3 DNA sequence: TGTGCCAGCACCCCGATGGGGCAGAACTATGGCTACACCTTC.

V gene TRBV11-3 combines with J gene TRBJ2-1, with 10 bases lining up with TRBD2. The V gene's germline CDR1 is SGHNT and CDR2 YENEEA. V was clipped by 5 bases and J by 5 bases; unmatched bases: 6. The CDR3 totals 15 residues. CDR3 residues: CASSPRTSGHNEQFF. In DNA, the CDR3 is TGTGCCAGCAGCCCCCGGACTAGCGGACACAATGAGCAGTTCTTC.

The genes are TRBV27 and TRBJ2-4; no reliable D call. Per germline, CDR1 MNHEY and CDR2 SMNVEV (reference sequence). V was shortened by 6 bases and J by 0 bases, with 12 bases between the two germline ends. This CDR3 has 15 residues. The CDR3 spells CASSSNQIAKNIQYF. CDR3 DNA sequence: TGTGCCAGCAGCTCTAATCAGATAGCCAAAAACATTCAGTACTTC.

The CDR3 DNA reads TGCAGTGCTACCGGGACTAGCGGGGGTATGGACTCCTACAATGAGCAGTTCTTC. It encodes CSATGTSGGMDSYNEQFF. V usage is TRBV20-1 and J usage is TRBJ2-1; TRBD2 matches 14 bases. Per germline, CDR1 DFQATT and CDR2 SNEGSKA (reference sequence). Unmatched junction bases numbered 8, after V lost 4 bases and J lost 0 bases. This CDR3 region has 18 residues.

This clonotype was observed a few times. CDR3 amino acids: CASGSGLAGGPREQFF. The DNA of the CDR3 is TGCGCCAGCGGTTCCGGACTAGCGGGAGGGCCGAGGGAGCAGTTCTTC. The gene calls are TRBV5-1 and TRBJ2-1, with 15 nucleotides matching TRBD2. Germline V gene data show CDR1 as SGHRS and CDR2 as YFSETQ. The CDR3 covers 16 residues. The V gene end was trimmed by 7 bases and the J gene end by 10 bases; junction bases not matched to a gene: 12.

CDR3 bases: TGCGCCAGCAGCTTGGCACTAGGGGGGTTACAAGAGACCCAGTACTTC. This sequence encodes CASSLALGGLQETQYF. The chain joins TRBV5-1 to TRBJ2-7, with D possibly called TRBD1 or TRBD2 (6 bases each). The J call may be incorrect, as the DNA end agrees better with TRBJ2-5. This CDR3 is 16 amino acids long. The V gene's germline CDR1 is SGHRS and CDR2 YFSETQ.

The J gene is TRBJ2-5, the V gene TRBV29-1, with 7 nucleotides matching TRBD2. The junction had 13 bases not matched to a gene; V was cut back by 1 base and J by 11 bases. The CDR3 runs to 14 residues. Germline-derived CDR1 and CDR2 are SQVTM and ANQGSEA. The CDR3 spells CSVEASGTVGEQYF. DNA for the CDR3: TGCAGCGTTGAAGCCAGCGGGACCGTCGGGGAGCAGTACTTC.

The V gene is TRBV29-1, the J gene TRBJ1-2, with TRBD1 matching 10 bases. Trimming at V came to 2 bases and at J to 6 bases, leaving 3 bases not matched to a gene. Looked up from germline, CDR1 is SQVTM and CDR2 is ANQGSEA. CDR3 size: 13 residues. Here the CDR3 DNA reads TGCAGCGTTGAATGGGGACAGGGGAATGGCTACACCTTC. It translates to CSVEWGQGNGYTF.

The chain carries TRBV15 and TRBJ1-1, with D maybe TRBD1 (5 bases). The germline V gene has CDR1 LNHNV and CDR2 YYDKDF (reference sequence). The V gene lost 2 bases and the J gene lost 0 bases, with 16 bases spanning the gap. There are 17 residues in the CDR3. The DNA of the CDR3 is TGTGCCACCAGCAGACCCCCGGGGGGTTTCTTGAACACTGAAGCTTTCTTT. Translating it yields CATSRPPGGFLNTEAFF.

This clonotype was seen a handful of times. The chain recombines TRBV7-9 with TRBJ2-3; TRBD2 aligns across 14 bases. The CDR3 spans 17 residues. V was clipped by 3 bases and J by 4 bases; unmatched bases: 6. Germline values: CDR1 SEHNR, CDR2 FQNEAQ (reference sequence). CDR3 sequence: CASSFLTSGREADTQYF. The CDR3 DNA reads TGTGCCAGCAGCTTCCTGACTAGCGGGAGGGAAGCAGATACGCAGTATTTT. Full variable domain (outside the CDR3, taken from reference TRBV7-9 and TRBJ2-3): DTGVSQNPRHKITKRGQNVTFRCDPISEHNRLYWYRQTLGQGPEFLTYFQNEAQLEKSRLLSDRFSAERPKGSFSTLEIQRTEQGDSAMYLCASSFLTSGREADTQYFGPGTRLTVL.

This chain joins TRBV29-1 and TRBJ1-2; TRBD1 is a possible D gene (5 bases). This CDR3 has 13 amino acids. With 2 bases removed from V and 3 bases from J, the gap between germline ends came to 10 bases. The germline gives CDR1 SQVTM, CDR2 ANQGSEA. The CDR3 DNA reads as TGCAGCGTTGAATTGGGACTAGACTATGGCTACACCTTC. This sequence encodes CSVELGLDYGYTF.

This chain uses TRBV9 with TRBJ1-1; 8 bases are a match to TRBD1. V was pared by 7 bases and J by 1 base, with 9 bases of the junction left unmatched. The CDR3 is 15 amino acids. Germline CDR1 SGDLS, CDR2 YYNGEE. This chain's CDR3 is CASGTSQGANTEAFF. As DNA, the CDR3 is TGTGCCAGCGGGACGTCGCAGGGGGCGAACACTGAAGCTTTCTTT.

The chain recombines TRBV5-1 with TRBJ2-6, with a tentative D call TRBD2 (6 bases). This CDR3 spans 16 amino acids. Germline assignment: CDR1 SGHRS and CDR2 YFSETQ. The V and J ends lost 0 bases and 2 bases respectively, with 9 bases between them. The CDR3 nucleotides read TGCGCCAGCAGCTTGGGGGACTTCACTGGGGCCAACGTCCTGACTTTC. Amino acid sequence: CASSLGDFTGANVLTF.

The V gene is TRBV29-1, the J gene TRBJ2-2; D is undetermined. The CDR3 totals 14 residues. The germline gives CDR1 SQVTM, CDR2 ANQGSEA. Trimming shortened V by 6 bases and J by 1 base, and 12 bases separated the two germline ends. The CDR3 region is CSVCWERNTGELFF. The CDR3 DNA reads TGCAGCGTGTGCTGGGAAAGGAACACCGGGGAGCTGTTTTTT.

This clonotype was found a few times. CDR3 amino acids: CASRETSGLSYEQYF. CDR3 sequence (DNA): TGCGCCAGCAGGGAAACTAGCGGCCTCTCCTACGAGCAGTACTTC. This chain connects TRBV10-2 to TRBJ2-7; 8 bases agree with TRBD2. Trimming took 6 bases from V and 0 from J; bases not matched to a gene: 7. CDR1 and CDR2 (germline): WSHSY, SAAADI. This CDR3 comprises 15 residues.

In this sample, this clonotype turned up a few times. V is TRBV12-3 or TRBV12-4 and J is TRBJ2-4; 13 bases match TRBD2. CDR3 length: 21 residues. The junction had 18 bases not matched to a gene; V was cut back by 6 bases and J by 1 base. Written as DNA, the CDR3 is TGTGCCAGCAGCCCAATGGGGGGGGGACTAGCGGGGTCCTTGGCCAAAAACATTCAGTACTTC. Translating gives CASSPMGGGLAGSLAKNIQYF.

The V gene is TRBV12-3 or TRBV12-4, the J gene TRBJ1-5; D gene uncertain. CDR3 length: 17 amino acids. Trimming removed 6 bases from V and 0 bases from J, with 18 bases in between. Here the CDR3 reads CASSLYYGRDSNQPQHF. The CDR3 bases are TGTGCCAGCAGCCTTTACTATGGACGGGATAGCAATCAGCCCCAGCATTTT.

This clonotype was seen a handful of times. V usage is TRBV27 and J usage is TRBJ2-4; either TRBD1 or TRBD2 may fit D (5 bases each). The CDR3 has 12 amino acids. Germline V gives CDR1 MNHEY, CDR2 SMNVEV (reference sequence). The V end lost 5 bases, the J end lost 9 bases, and 11 bases lay between the germline ends. This CDR3 reads CASSGQGGIQYF. The CDR3 bases are TGTGCCAGCAGTGGACAAGGAGGCATTCAGTACTTC.

The chain joins TRBV5-1 to TRBJ2-1, with D possibly matching TRBD1 (5 bases). The V end was cut by 4 bases, the J end by 7 bases, with 21 bases between. The CDR3 extends over 16 amino acids. Germline V gives CDR1 SGHRS, CDR2 YFSETQ. The CDR3 loop reads CASSPNRPRGNNEQFF. The CDR3 DNA reads TGCGCCAGCAGCCCGAACAGGCCAAGGGGCAATAATGAGCAGTTCTTC.

This clonotype was detected once. The chain has TRBV3-1 and TRBJ2-1; 8 bases fit TRBD1. With V trimmed by 1 base and J by 9 bases, 11 bases remained unmatched. The CDR3 is made up of 16 amino acids. The germline V gene encodes CDR1 LGHDT and CDR2 YNNKEL (reference sequence). CDR3 sequence: CASSQARPGGPGEQFF. The CDR3 nucleotides read TGTGCCAGCAGCCAAGCCCGCCCAGGGGGCCCAGGTGAGCAGTTCTTC.

This clonotype was observed a handful of times. The V and J genes are TRBV15 and TRBJ2-3; tentatively, D is TRBD2 (6 bases). There are 14 residues in the CDR3. From germline, CDR1 is LNHNV and CDR2 YYDKDF (reference sequence). Deletions cut 4 bases from V and 8 bases from J, with 16 bases between. CDR3 sequence (DNA): TGTGCCACCAGCATAGCCGCGGGGCCTGGTACGCAGTATTTT. Translating it yields CATSIAAGPGTQYF.

The V and J genes are TRBV6-5 and TRBJ2-1; D is unclear. V was clipped by 2 bases and J by 7 bases, with 3 bases between them. Germline CDR1 MNHEY, CDR2 SVGAGI. The CDR3 is made up of 11 amino acids. Here the CDR3 reads CASSYRNEQFF. Here the CDR3 DNA reads TGTGCCAGCAGTTACCGGAATGAGCAGTTCTTC.

This clonotype was detected only a few times. The V call is TRBV5-1, the J call TRBJ2-4, with D perhaps matching TRBD1 or TRBD2 (5 bases each). The end of the DNA aligns better with TRBJ2-7, so the J call may be wrong. CDR3 size: 13 residues. Germline V lookup: CDR1 SGHRS, CDR2 YFSETQ. Here the CDR3 reads CASRAGADYEQYF. CDR3 in DNA: TGCGCCAGCAGAGCCGGGGCTGACTACGAGCAGTACTTC.

DNA for the CDR3: TGTGCCAGCAGCCGGGACATTGAGGGCAATCAGCCCCAGCATTTT. This gives the protein CASSRDIEGNQPQHF. The V and J genes are TRBV12-3 or TRBV12-4 and TRBJ1-5, with D possibly matching TRBD1 (6 bases). The V end lost 6 bases, the J end lost 2 bases, and 14 bases lay between the germline ends. This CDR3 is 15 amino acids long.

The V and J genes are TRBV5-1 and TRBJ1-1; the D is unclear. The CDR3 covers 11 residues. V lost 4 bases and J lost 7, with 8 bases in between. Germline V gives CDR1 SGHRS, CDR2 YFSETQ. DNA of the CDR3: TGCGCCAGCAGCCCGGACTTTGAAGCTTTCTTT. Protein product: CASSPDFEAFF.